The 3 T cell receptor beta chains in this list originate from one sample, sequenced in a study of OX40 agonist ivuxolimab in advanced cancers. Profiled with immunoSEQ multiplex PCR; TCRdb holds only in-frame clones, not every one. This sample carries 60,000 to 95,000 clones, roughly nine tenths of them seen once, and the ten largest clones take roughly 0.38%. Sequenced material: CD4+ or CD8+ T cells sorted from blood, taken in a trial of the OX40 agonist ivuxolimab. The origin of the receptors is an adult with an advanced solid tumor such as melanoma, head and neck, liver or kidney cancer.

This clone has more than one count but fewer than ten. This chain connects TRBV7-9 to TRBJ1-6; 10 nucleotides line up with TRBD1. This CDR3 region has 15 residues. From germline, CDR1 is SEHNR and CDR2 FQNEAQ (reference sequence). The J segment lost 8 bases and the V segment lost 5 bases, leaving 6 bases of the junction unmatched. This CDR3 reads CASSPGTGEYSPLHF. DNA for the CDR3: TGTGCCAGCAGCCCGGGGACAGGGGAGTATTCACCCCTCCACTTT.

The chain employs TRBV7-9 and TRBJ1-3; TRBD1 might be the D (5 bases). V was shortened by 6 bases and J by 0 bases, with 9 bases between the two germline ends. Germline CDR1 is SEHNR and CDR2 is FQNEAQ (reference sequence). This CDR3 comprises 14 residues. The CDR3 nucleotides are TGTGCCAGCAGGGGGCGGATCTCTGGAAACACCATATATTTT. Translation: CASRGRISGNTIYF. Supplemented by reference TRBV7-9 and TRBJ1-3, the full variable domain reads DTGVSQNPRHKITKRGQNVTFRCDPISEHNRLYWYRQTLGQGPEFLTYFQNEAQLEKSRLLSDRFSAERPKGSFSTLEIQRTEQGDSAMYLCASRGRISGNTIYFGEGSWLTVV.

The rearrangement links TRBV2 to TRBJ1-2; 8 bases line up with TRBD1. Per the germline V gene, CDR1 is SNHLY and CDR2 is FYNNEI. Unmatched junction bases numbered 12, after V lost 7 bases and J lost 8 bases. The CDR3 sequence is 14 residues long. The CDR3 DNA is TGTGCCAGCACGACCTTACAGGGGGGCCTCGGCTACACCTTC. It is translated as CASTTLQGGLGYTF.